This TCR beta chain was sequenced during a study of T cell repertoires in cytomegalovirus infection. Germline loops: CDR1 MGHDK, CDR2 SYGVNS. The CDR3 loop spans 16 amino acids. As for this clonotype: This could be a read error, since a much larger clone is one nucleotide away.

TCRdb ran MiXCR on the reads and lists one entry per CDR3 protein. The sample carries around 130,000 distinct CDR3 sequences, 7% to 10% recorded once. J is TRBJ2-3 and V is TRBV25-1, with D uncertain. The clonotype originates from a human donor in good health (CMV status not recorded). Some clones in this sample may be carry-over from other donors' samples. The sequencing input was PBMCs. CDR3: CTSSDPTGDGTDTQYF. Written as DNA, the CDR3 is TGTACCAGCAGTGACCCCACTGGCGATGGCACAGATACGCAGTATTTT.